Each of the 26 T cell receptor beta chains below was sequenced from the same sample in a study of blood T cell repertoires in COVID-19. The protocol was immunoSEQ multiplex PCR, while the TCRdb copy is restricted to in-frame clones and leaves out a portion. The top ten clones hold under 4.5% of a sample with about 50,000 clones, roughly nine tenths of them seen once. The sample consisted of peripheral blood. The source is a human donor in a cohort sampled during active COVID-19.

This clone has a handful of counts. J is TRBJ2-7 and V is TRBV6-5; possible D gene TRBD1, 6 bases. The V gene lost 10 bases and the J gene lost 2 bases, with 15 bases spanning the gap. CDR3 length: 13 residues. The germline gives CDR1 MNHEY, CDR2 SVGAGI. The CDR3 region is CATRGRGAYEQYV. DNA for the CDR3: TGTGCCACCCGCGGCAGGGGAGCCTACGAGCAGTACGTC.

V gene TRBV5-5 combines with J gene TRBJ2-7, with 10 bases aligning to TRBD2. The CDR3 consists of 13 residues. With 1 base clipped from V and 6 bases from J, the junction kept 1 base outside the gene matches. CDR1 SGHKS and CDR2 YYEKEE come from the germline V gene (reference sequence). CDR3 in DNA: TGTGCCAGCAGCTTGTTAGCGGGAGGCGAGCAGTACTTC. It codes for CASSLLAGGEQYF.

The chain recombines TRBV29-1 with TRBJ1-5, with TRBD1 matching over 9 bases. V shed 4 bases and J 2 bases; nucleotides not matched to a gene: 0. CDR1 and CDR2 from the germline V gene are SQVTM and ANQGSEA. The CDR3 totals 13 residues. For the CDR3, the DNA is TGCAGCGTTGGGACAGGGGGCAATCAGCCCCAGCATTTT. Encoded protein: CSVGTGGNQPQHF.

The J gene is TRBJ2-1, the V gene TRBV2; tentatively, D is TRBD2 (5 bases). The V end lost 5 bases, the J end lost 10 bases, and 18 bases lay between the germline ends. The CDR3 covers 14 residues. CDR1 is SNHLY, CDR2 FYNNEI, per germline. This CDR3 reads CASSPGLSQEEQFF. The CDR3 nucleotides are TGTGCCAGCAGTCCCGGACTTAGCCAAGAAGAGCAGTTCTTC.

V gene TRBV27 combines with J gene TRBJ2-2; TRBD1 matches at 12 bases. The CDR3 has 16 residues. Germline assignment: CDR1 MNHEY and CDR2 SMNVEV (reference sequence). CDR3: CGPSSGDRGLHRELFF. Written as DNA, the CDR3 is TGTGGACCATCCTCGGGGGACAGGGGGCTTCATAGGGAGCTGTTTTTT.

The J gene is TRBJ1-1, the V gene TRBV11-2, with a possible D match to TRBD1 (6 bases). CDR1 and CDR2 (germline): SGHAT, FQNNGV. The length of the CDR3 is 16 residues. The germline V and J ends were trimmed by 4 bases and 6 bases, with 21 bases remaining between them. The CDR3 nucleotides are TGTGCCAGCAGCTGGGAACCGGGGGGCTCTCGGGCTGAAGCTTTCTTT. This translates into CASSWEPGGSRAEAFF.

This chain joins TRBV12-3 or TRBV12-4 and TRBJ2-7; possibly TRBD2 for D (6 bases). The CDR3 covers 13 residues. V lost 8 bases to trimming and J lost 5 bases, with 16 bases between them. The CDR3 region is CASGRGTRDEQYF. The CDR3 nucleotides are TGTGCCAGCGGACGGGGGACGCGGGACGAGCAGTACTTC.

The chain links TRBV5-6 to TRBJ1-2; TRBD1 matches at 9 bases. Germline trimming cut 5 bases from V and 7 bases from J; bases unmatched to any gene: 6. The germline V gene encodes CDR1 SGHDT and CDR2 YYEEEE. The CDR3 covers 13 residues. The CDR3 bases are TGTGCCAGCAGTTGGACAGGGGTTAGTGGCTACACCTTC. As protein: CASSWTGVSGYTF. Full variable domain (rest looked up from reference TRBV5-6 and TRBJ1-2): DAGVTQSPTHLIKTRGQQVTLRCSPKSGHDTVSWYQQALGQGPQFIFQYYEEEERQRGNFPDRFSGHQFPNYSSELNVNALLLGDSALYLCASSWTGVSGYTFGSGTRLTVV.

The gene calls are TRBV11-2 and TRBJ2-7, with TRBD1 identical over 9 bases. The CDR3 has 14 residues. The trim removed 8 bases at V and 2 bases at J, leaving 7 bases unmatched. Germline V gene lookup returns CDR1 SGHAT and CDR2 FQNNGV. CDR3 loop: CASGRDRATYEQYF. The CDR3 DNA follows: TGTGCCAGCGGACGGGACAGGGCTACCTACGAGCAGTACTTC.

The CDR3: CASSAPGQGYEQYF. In DNA form, the CDR3 reads TGTGCCAGCAGCGCCCCCGGACAGGGCTACGAGCAGTACTTC. V usage is TRBV9 and J usage is TRBJ2-7; 8 nucleotides match TRBD1. The germline gives CDR1 SGDLS, CDR2 YYNGEE. The CDR3 runs to 14 residues. Trimming took 3 bases from V and 3 from J; bases not matched to a gene: 5. Together with reference TRBV9 and TRBJ2-7, the CDR3 gives the full variable domain: DSGVTQTPKHLITATGQRVTLRCSPRSGDLSVYWYQQSLDQGLQFLIQYYNGEERAKGNILERFSAQQFPDLHSELNLSSLELGDSALYFCASSAPGQGYEQYFGPGTRLTVT.

The V gene is TRBV7-9, the J gene TRBJ2-5; 8 bases are shared with TRBD1. J lost 5 bases, V lost 8 bases, and 10 bases had no gene match. This CDR3 region has 14 residues. Germline V CDR1 and CDR2: SEHNR, FQNEAQ (reference sequence). As DNA, the CDR3 is TGTGCCAGCGGTCCTCAGGGGGCATGGGAGACCCAGTACTTC. Translated: CASGPQGAWETQYF.

This rearrangement joins TRBV10-1 to TRBJ2-1; 12 nucleotides line up with TRBD2. This CDR3 comprises 14 residues. With 4 bases clipped from V and 8 bases from J, the junction kept 3 bases outside the gene matches. CDR1 and CDR2 (germline): WNHNN, SYGVQD (reference sequence). CDR3 nucleotide sequence: TGCGCCAGCAGTGTGCTAGCGGGAGGGGATGAGCAGTTCTTC. Translated, it gives CASSVLAGGDEQFF.

J is TRBJ1-2 and V is TRBV19, with a tentative D call TRBD1 (6 bases). The CDR3 covers 15 residues. The germline gives CDR1 LNHDA, CDR2 SQIVND (reference sequence). Trimming left V 5 bases short and J 8 bases short, with 21 bases between. The CDR3 nucleotides read TGTGCCAGTAGTGCCGCTAGACAGGCCCCTTTAGGCTACACCTTC. This translates into CASSAARQAPLGYTF.

The chain carries TRBV5-5 and TRBJ2-7, with TRBD2 identical over 10 bases. This CDR3 region has 14 residues. The V gene end was trimmed by 2 bases and the J gene end by 5 bases; junction bases not matched to a gene: 4. Per germline, CDR1 SGHKS and CDR2 YYEKEE (reference sequence). CDR3 DNA sequence: TGTGCCAGCAGCTTAAATCTAGCGGGAGACGAGCAGTACGTC. Residues: CASSLNLAGDEQYV.

The J gene is TRBJ2-7, the V gene TRBV5-1, with 8 bases that match TRBD2. V was clipped by 4 bases and J by 4 bases; unmatched bases: 4. There are 13 residues in the CDR3. Per the germline V gene, CDR1 is SGHRS and CDR2 is YFSETQ. CDR3 bases: TGCGCCAGCAGCCCGGGACTAGGATACGAGCAGTACTTC. Protein sequence: CASSPGLGYEQYF.

The chain couples TRBV11-2 to TRBJ2-7; D is possibly TRBD1 (6 bases). With 5 bases removed from V and 4 bases from J, the gap between germline ends came to 18 bases. Germline lookup yields CDR1 SGHAT and CDR2 FQNNGV. This CDR3 region has 15 residues. This CDR3 reads CASSLNRVPTYEQYV. The CDR3, as DNA: TGTGCCAGCAGCCTAAACAGGGTTCCAACATACGAGCAGTACGTC.

The J gene is TRBJ1-1, the V gene TRBV18; D unclear. V lost 1 base, J lost 3 bases, and 6 bases lay in between. The CDR3 contains 13 residues. Germline V gives CDR1 KGHSH, CDR2 LQKENI. CDR3 residues: CASSPRIDTEAFF. Here the CDR3 DNA reads TGTGCCAGCTCACCACGCATAGACACTGAAGCTTTCTTT.

V is TRBV7-9 and J is TRBJ2-7, with D tentatively TRBD1 (5 bases). Looked up from germline, CDR1 is SEHNR and CDR2 is FQNEAQ (reference sequence). CDR3 length equals 11 residues. Trimming shortened V by 6 bases and J by 5 bases, and 8 bases separated the two germline ends. CDR3 amino acids: CASSRTNEQYF. CDR3 DNA: TGTGCCAGCAGTCGGACAAACGAGCAGTACTTC. Together with reference TRBV7-9 and TRBJ2-7, the CDR3 gives the full variable domain: DTGVSQNPRHKITKRGQNVTFRCDPISEHNRLYWYRQTLGQGPEFLTYFQNEAQLEKSRLLSDRFSAERPKGSFSTLEIQRTEQGDSAMYLCASSRTNEQYFGPGTRLTVT.

Worth noting for this clone: Other DNA sequences in this sample translate to the same CDR3. This rearrangement joins TRBV7-9 to TRBJ1-2, with a possible D match to TRBD1 (6 bases). CDR1 and CDR2 (germline): SEHNR, FQNEAQ (reference sequence). V lost 2 bases to trimming and J lost 2 bases, with 9 bases between them. The CDR3 covers 14 residues. CDR3 in amino acids: CASSLQGTNYGYTF. In DNA, the CDR3 is TGTGCCAGCAGCTTACAGGGGACCAACTATGGCTACACCTTC.

The CDR3 bases are TGTGCCAGCAAACCATGGGGGGATGGGGCCAACGTCCTGACTTTC. Translation: CASKPWGDGANVLTF. The chain is built from TRBV6-5 and TRBJ2-6; tentative D call: TRBD2 (6 bases). Trimming took 7 bases from V and 3 from J, leaving 13 bases between them. This CDR3 comprises 15 residues. Germline lookup yields CDR1 MNHEY and CDR2 SVGAGI.

This clone has a single count. The V gene is TRBV6-6, the J gene TRBJ1-1; D might be TRBD1 (6 bases). CDR1 and CDR2 (germline): MNHNY, SVGAGI (reference sequence). The V and J ends lost 7 bases and 4 bases respectively, with 22 bases between them. The CDR3 spans 16 residues. This CDR3 reads CASTYRAGKEVTEAFF. CDR3 bases: TGTGCCAGCACCTACAGGGCAGGGAAGGAGGTCACTGAAGCTTTCTTT.

The rearrangement joins TRBV19 to TRBJ1-4, with 12 bases identical to TRBD1. The CDR3 sequence is 17 residues long. In germline, CDR1 is LNHDA, CDR2 SQIVND (reference sequence). Trimming cost V 6 bases and J 7 bases; bases outside gene matches: 12. The CDR3 nucleotides are TGTGCCAGTAGCGCGTCCCGGGACAGGGGGCGCCGTGAAAAACTGTTTTTT. Translated, it gives CASSASRDRGRREKLFF.

Turning to this clone: A junction boundary mismatches the germline segment, possibly from a read error. The rearrangement links TRBV3-1 (or the pseudogene TRBV3-2) to TRBJ2-1, with 7 bases matching TRBD2. This CDR3 is built from 14 residues. CDR1 LGHDT and CDR2 YNNKEL come from the germline V gene (reference sequence). The CDR3 loop reads CASSQDSDGRDFLF. As DNA, the CDR3 is TGTGCCAGCAGCCAAGATAGCGATGGGAGGGATTTCCTCTTC.

The rearrangement links TRBV20-1 to TRBJ1-2; 9 bases agree with TRBD1. Germline CDR1 DFQATT, CDR2 SNEGSKA (reference sequence). With 3 bases clipped from V and 4 bases from J, the junction kept 3 bases outside the gene matches. This CDR3 region has 13 residues. CDR3: CSASGTGTYGYTF. DNA for the CDR3: TGCAGTGCTAGTGGGACAGGGACCTATGGCTACACCTTC.

This sequence joins TRBV6-5 and TRBJ2-7, with TRBD1 identical over 7 bases. CDR1 and CDR2 (germline): MNHEY, SVGAGI. Losses at the gene ends were 5 bases for V and 3 bases for J; bases not matched to a gene: 4. The CDR3 is 13 amino acids. In nucleotides, the CDR3 is TGTGCCAGCAGTCCGGGACAGTACTACGAGCAGTACTTC. This translates into CASSPGQYYEQYF.

Regarding this clone: At one end the junction does not follow the germline gene, possibly because of a read error. The rearrangement uses TRBV15 and TRBJ2-7; 13 nucleotides agree with TRBD2. The CDR3 consists of 20 residues. CDR1 is LNHNV, CDR2 YYDKDF, per germline (reference sequence). The CDR3 region is CATSRTDLLLGGTSGTQRFF. In DNA form, the CDR3 reads TGTGCCACCAGCAGAACTGACCTTCTGCTGGGCGGGACTAGCGGGACCCAACGGTTCTTC.